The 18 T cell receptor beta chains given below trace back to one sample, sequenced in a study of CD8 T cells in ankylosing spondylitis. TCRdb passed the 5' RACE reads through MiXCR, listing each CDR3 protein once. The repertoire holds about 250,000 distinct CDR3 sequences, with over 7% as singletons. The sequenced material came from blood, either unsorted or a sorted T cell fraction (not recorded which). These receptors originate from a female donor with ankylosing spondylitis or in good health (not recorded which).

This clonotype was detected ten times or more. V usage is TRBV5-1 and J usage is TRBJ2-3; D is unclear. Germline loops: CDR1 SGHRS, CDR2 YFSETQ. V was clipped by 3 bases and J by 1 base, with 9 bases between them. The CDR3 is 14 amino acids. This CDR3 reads CASSSILGTDTQYF. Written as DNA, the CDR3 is TGCGCCAGCAGCTCGATTTTAGGCACAGATACGCAGTATTTT.

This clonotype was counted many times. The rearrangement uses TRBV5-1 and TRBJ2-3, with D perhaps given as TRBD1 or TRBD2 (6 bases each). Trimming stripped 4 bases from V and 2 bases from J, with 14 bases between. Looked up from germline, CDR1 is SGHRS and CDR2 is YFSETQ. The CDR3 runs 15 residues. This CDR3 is CASSPVGGPTDTQYF. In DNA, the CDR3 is TGCGCCAGCAGCCCCGTAGGGGGGCCCACAGATACGCAGTATTTT. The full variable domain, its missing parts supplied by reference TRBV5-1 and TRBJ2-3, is KAGVTQTPRYLIKTRGQQVTLSCSPISGHRSVSWYQQTPGQGLQFLFEYFSETQRNKGNFPGRFSGRQFSNSRSEMNVSTLELGDSALYLCASSPVGGPTDTQYFGPGTRLTVL.

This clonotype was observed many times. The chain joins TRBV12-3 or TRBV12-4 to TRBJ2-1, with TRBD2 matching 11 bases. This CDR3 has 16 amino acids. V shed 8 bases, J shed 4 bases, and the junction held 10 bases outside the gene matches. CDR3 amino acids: CASHEPGLAEYNEQFF. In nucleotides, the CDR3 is TGTGCCAGCCATGAGCCGGGACTAGCGGAGTACAATGAGCAGTTCTTC.

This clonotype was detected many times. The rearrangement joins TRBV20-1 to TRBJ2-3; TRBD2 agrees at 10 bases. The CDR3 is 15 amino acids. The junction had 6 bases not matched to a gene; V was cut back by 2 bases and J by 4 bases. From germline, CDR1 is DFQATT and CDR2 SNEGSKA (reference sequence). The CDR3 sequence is CSARNWTSGSDTQYF. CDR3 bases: TGCAGTGCTAGAAATTGGACTAGCGGATCAGATACGCAGTATTTT.

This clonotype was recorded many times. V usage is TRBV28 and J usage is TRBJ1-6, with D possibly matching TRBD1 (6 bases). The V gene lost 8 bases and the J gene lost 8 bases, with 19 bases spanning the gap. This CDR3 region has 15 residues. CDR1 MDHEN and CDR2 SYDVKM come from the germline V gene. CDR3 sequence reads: CASEVSRGPYSPLHF. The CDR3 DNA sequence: TGTGCCAGCGAAGTCTCCCGGGGGCCCTATTCACCCCTCCACTTT.

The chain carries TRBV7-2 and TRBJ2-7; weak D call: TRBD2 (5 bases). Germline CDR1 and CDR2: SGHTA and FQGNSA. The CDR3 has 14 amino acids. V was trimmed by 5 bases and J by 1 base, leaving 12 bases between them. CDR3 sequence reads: CASSPSRGSYEQYF. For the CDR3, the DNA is TGTGCCAGCAGCCCCTCTCGGGGTTCCTACGAGCAGTACTTC. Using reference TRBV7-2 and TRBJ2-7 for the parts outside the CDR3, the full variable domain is GAGVSQSPSNKVTEKGKDVELRCDPISGHTALYWYRQSLGQGLEFLIYFQGNSAPDKSGLPSDRFSAERTGGSVSTLTIQRTQQEDSAVYLCASSPSRGSYEQYFGPGTRLTVT.

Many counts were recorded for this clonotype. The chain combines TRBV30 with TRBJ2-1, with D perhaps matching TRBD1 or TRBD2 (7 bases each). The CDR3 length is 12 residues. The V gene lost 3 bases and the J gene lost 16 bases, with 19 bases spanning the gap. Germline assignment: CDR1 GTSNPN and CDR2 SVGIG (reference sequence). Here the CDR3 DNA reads TGTGCCTGGAGCCCCGGGGGGACAGCCCGCTTCTTC. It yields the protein CAWSPGGTARFF.

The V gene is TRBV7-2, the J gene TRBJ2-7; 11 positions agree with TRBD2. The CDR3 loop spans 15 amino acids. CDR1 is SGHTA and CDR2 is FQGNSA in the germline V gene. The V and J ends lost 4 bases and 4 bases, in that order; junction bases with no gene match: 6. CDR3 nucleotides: TGTGCCAGCAGCTCCGAACTAGCGGGAGTGTACGAGCAGTACTTC. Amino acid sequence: CASSSELAGVYEQYF.

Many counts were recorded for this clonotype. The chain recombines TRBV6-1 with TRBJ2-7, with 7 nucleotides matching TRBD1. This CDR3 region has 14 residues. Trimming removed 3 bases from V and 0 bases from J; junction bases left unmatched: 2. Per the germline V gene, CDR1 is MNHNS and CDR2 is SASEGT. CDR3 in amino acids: CASSDYRGSYEQYF. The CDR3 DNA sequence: TGTGCCAGCAGTGATTACAGGGGCTCCTACGAGCAGTACTTC.

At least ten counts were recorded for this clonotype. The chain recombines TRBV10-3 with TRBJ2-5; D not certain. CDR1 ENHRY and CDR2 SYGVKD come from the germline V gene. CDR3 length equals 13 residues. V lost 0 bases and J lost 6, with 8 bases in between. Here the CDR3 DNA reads TGTGCCATCAGTGAGTCCTGGGATAAGACCCAGTACTTC. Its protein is CAISESWDKTQYF.

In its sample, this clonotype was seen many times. CDR3 DNA: TGTGCCAGCAGTCTCACCAGGGGGACCAACTATGGCTACACCTTC. Protein product: CASSLTRGTNYGYTF. The chain recombines TRBV27 with TRBJ1-2; 7 nucleotides match TRBD1. The ends lost 5 bases at V and 2 bases at J; junction bases unmatched: 8. From germline, CDR1 is MNHEY and CDR2 SMNVEV (reference sequence). The CDR3 runs 15 residues.

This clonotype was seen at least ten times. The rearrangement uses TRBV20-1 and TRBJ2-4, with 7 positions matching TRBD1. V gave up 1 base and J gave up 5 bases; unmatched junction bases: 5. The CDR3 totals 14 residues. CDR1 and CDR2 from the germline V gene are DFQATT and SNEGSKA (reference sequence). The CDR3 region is CSARGHRGENIQYF. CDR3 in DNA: TGCAGTGCTAGAGGGCACAGGGGAGAAAACATTCAGTACTTC.

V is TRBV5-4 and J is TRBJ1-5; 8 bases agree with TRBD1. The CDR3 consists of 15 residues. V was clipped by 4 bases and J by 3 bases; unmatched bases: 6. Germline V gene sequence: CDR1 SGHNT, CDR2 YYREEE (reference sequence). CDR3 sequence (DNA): TGTGCCAGCAGCAAGACAGGGGAGGTCAATCAGCCCCAGCATTTT. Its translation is CASSKTGEVNQPQHF.

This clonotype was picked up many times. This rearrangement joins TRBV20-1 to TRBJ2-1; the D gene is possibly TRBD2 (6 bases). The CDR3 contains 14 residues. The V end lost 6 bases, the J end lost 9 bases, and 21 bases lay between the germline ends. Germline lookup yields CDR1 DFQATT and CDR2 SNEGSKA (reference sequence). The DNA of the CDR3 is TGCAGTGCACTGGCTGGGGACTCGCCGGGTGAGCAGTTCTTC. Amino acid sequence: CSALAGDSPGEQFF.

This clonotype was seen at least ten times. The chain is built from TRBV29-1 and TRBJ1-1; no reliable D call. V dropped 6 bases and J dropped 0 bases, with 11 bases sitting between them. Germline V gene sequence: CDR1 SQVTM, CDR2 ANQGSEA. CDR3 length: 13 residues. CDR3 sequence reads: CSVHQVMNTEAFF. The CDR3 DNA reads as TGCAGCGTACACCAGGTGATGAACACTGAAGCTTTCTTT.

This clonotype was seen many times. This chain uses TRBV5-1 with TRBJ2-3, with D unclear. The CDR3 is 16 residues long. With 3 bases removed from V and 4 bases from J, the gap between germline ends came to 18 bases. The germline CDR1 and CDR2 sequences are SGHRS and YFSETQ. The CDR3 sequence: CASSSTRTAMPDTQYF. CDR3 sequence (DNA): TGCGCCAGCAGCTCCACGAGGACCGCGATGCCAGATACGCAGTATTTT. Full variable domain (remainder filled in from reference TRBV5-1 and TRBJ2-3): KAGVTQTPRYLIKTRGQQVTLSCSPISGHRSVSWYQQTPGQGLQFLFEYFSETQRNKGNFPGRFSGRQFSNSRSEMNVSTLELGDSALYLCASSSTRTAMPDTQYFGPGTRLTVL.

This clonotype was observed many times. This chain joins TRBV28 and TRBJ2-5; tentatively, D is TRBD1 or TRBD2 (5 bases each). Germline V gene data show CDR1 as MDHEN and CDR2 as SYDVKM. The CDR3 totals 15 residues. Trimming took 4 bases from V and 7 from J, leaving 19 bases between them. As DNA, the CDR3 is TGTGCCAGCAGTTCTCCTCTATGGGATGGGGGGACCCAGTACTTC. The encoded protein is CASSSPLWDGGTQYF. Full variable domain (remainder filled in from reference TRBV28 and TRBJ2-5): DVKVTQSSRYLVKRTGEKVFLECVQDMDHENMFWYRQDPGLGLRLIYFSYDVKMKEKGDIPEGYSVSREKKERFSLILESASTNQTSMYLCASSSPLWDGGTQYFGPGTRLLVL.

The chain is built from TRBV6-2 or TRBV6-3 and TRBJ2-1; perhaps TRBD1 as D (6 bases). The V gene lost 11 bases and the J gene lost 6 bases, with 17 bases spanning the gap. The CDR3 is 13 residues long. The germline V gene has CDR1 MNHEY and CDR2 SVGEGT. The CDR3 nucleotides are TGTGCCGGCATCCCCGGGACACGCAATGAGCAGTTCTTC. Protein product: CAGIPGTRNEQFF.